This is a list of T cell receptor beta chains from one sample in a study of T-cell reconstitution after alpha-beta-depleted transplantation in children. One entry per CDR3 protein results from TCRdb running MiXCR on the PCR reads. The sample yields around 16,000 distinct CDR3 sequences, about 5% seen once. Here the sequenced sample was PBMCs, taken before TCRalphabeta/CD19-depleted stem cell transplant. The receptors were gathered from a boy aged 5-17 years with acute lymphoblastic leukemia, due to receive a stem cell transplant. Each CDR3 is given with its conserved first and last residue. A D gene is named only where the DNA matches it firmly. Clone size is shown for a subset of rows, as once, few, many or a class of expanded clone.

V: TRBV15
D: TRBD2
size: few
length: 19
J: TRBJ2-2
DNA: TGTGCCACCAGCAGAGATCGGGTAGCGGGGGGGCCCTGGACCGGGGAGCTGTTTTTT
CDR3: CATSRDRVAGGPWTGELFF

V: TRBV5-5
D: -
size: many
length: 14
J: TRBJ2-3
DNA: TGTGCCAGCAGCCCTCTTGGAACCACAGATACGCAGTATTTT
CDR3: CASSPLGTTDTQYF

V: TRBV30
D: -
size: many
length: 13
J: TRBJ2-5
DNA: TGTGCCTGGACCTTGGGAGGATTGGAGACCCAGTACTTC
CDR3: CAWTLGGLETQYF

V: TRBV13
D: TRBD2
size: many
length: 14
J: TRBJ2-7
DNA: TGTGCCAGCAGGTCGACTAGCGGGGGTTACGAGCAGTACTTC
CDR3: CASRSTSGGYEQYF

V: TRBV15
D: -
size: many
length: 16
J: TRBJ1-2
DNA: TGTGCCACCACCCCGGCCCAGGGTAGGGATGTCTATGGCTACACCTTC
CDR3: CATTPAQGRDVYGYTF

V: TRBV7-3
D: TRBD2
size: many
length: 16
J: TRBJ2-1
DNA: TGTGCCAGCAGCTTAACTGGCGGGAGCTCCTACAATGAGCAGTTCTTC
CDR3: CASSLTGGSSYNEQFF

V: TRBV2
D: TRBD2
size: many
length: 13
J: TRBJ2-1
DNA: TGTGCCAGCAGCCCGACTAGCGGGATGGTGCAGTTCTTC
CDR3: CASSPTSGMVQFF

V: TRBV18
D: TRBD2
size: many
length: 18
J: TRBJ2-6
DNA: TGTGCCAGCTCACCAAGACTAGCGGGAGTACTGGGGGCCAACGTCCTGACTTTC
CDR3: CASSPRLAGVLGANVLTF

V: TRBV5-1
D: -
size: many
length: 16
J: TRBJ2-2
DNA: TGCGCCAGCAGCTTGCCGGGGGGCTTGGTCACCGGGGAGCTGTTTTTT
CDR3: CASSLPGGLVTGELFF

V: TRBV12-3/TRBV12-4
D: TRBD1
size: medium-sized
length: 15
J: TRBJ2-1
DNA: TGTGCCAGCAGCCCCGGGACAGGTACGAACAATGAGCAGTTCTTC
CDR3: CASSPGTGTNNEQFF

V: TRBV5-5
D: -
size: many
length: 14
J: TRBJ1-1
DNA: TGTGCCAGCAGCTTGTCCGGTGAGGACACTGAAGCTTTCTTT
CDR3: CASSLSGEDTEAFF

V: TRBV10-3
D: TRBD1
size: many
length: 17
J: TRBJ1-1
DNA: TGTGCCATCAGTGAGTGGGGTACAGGGGCGAAAAACACTGAAGCTTTCTTT
CDR3: CAISEWGTGAKNTEAFF

V: TRBV28
D: -
size: many
length: 11
J: TRBJ1-6
DNA: TGTGCCAGCCAGGGGCGGTCACCCCTCCACTTT
CDR3: CASQGRSPLHF

V: TRBV12-3/TRBV12-4
D: -
size: many
length: 13
J: TRBJ2-3
DNA: TGTGCCAGCAGTGGCGGGAGCACAGATACGCAGTATTTT
CDR3: CASSGGSTDTQYF

V: TRBV6-6
D: TRBD1
size: medium-sized
length: 16
J: TRBJ1-1
DNA: TGTGCCAGCAGTAGGGGACAGGGAGTAGCGTACACTGAAGCTTTCTTT
CDR3: CASSRGQGVAYTEAFF

V: TRBV5-1
D: -
size: -
length: 16
J: TRBJ1-2
DNA: TGCGCCAGCAGCTCGGCCCCCGGCTGGGGCGACTATGGCTACACCTTC
CDR3: CASSSAPGWGDYGYTF

V: TRBV12-3/TRBV12-4
D: -
size: medium-sized
length: 11
J: TRBJ2-3
DNA: TGTGCCAGCGGGAGGATTTTGGCGCAGTATTTT
CDR3: CASGRILAQYF

V: TRBV7-2
D: TRBD2
size: medium-sized
length: 17
J: TRBJ2-1
DNA: TGTGCCAGCAGGAAACAGACGGGGGGGACATTTTACAATGAGCAGTTCTTC
CDR3: CASRKQTGGTFYNEQFF

V: TRBV28
D: TRBD2
size: -
length: 13
J: TRBJ2-5
DNA: TGTGCCAGCTGGGGCGGGAGGGAGAAGACCCAGTACTTC
CDR3: CASWGGREKTQYF

V: TRBV6-2/TRBV6-3
D: -
size: many
length: 14
J: TRBJ2-1
DNA: TGTGCCAGCAGTTACTTACCAGCAGGGAATGAGCAGTTCTTC
CDR3: CASSYLPAGNEQFF

V: TRBV6-5
D: -
size: medium-sized
length: 14
J: TRBJ2-3
DNA: TGTGCCAGCAGTTACAACAGATTCACAGATACGCAGTATTTT
CDR3: CASSYNRFTDTQYF

V: TRBV6-6
D: -
size: many
length: 16
J: TRBJ1-4
DNA: TGTGCCAGCAGTGGATCCTGGGGGGTACATAATGAAAAACTGTTTTTT
CDR3: CASSGSWGVHNEKLFF

V: TRBV4-1
D: -
size: many
length: 13
J: TRBJ1-1
DNA: TGCGCCAGCAGCCAAGCCCTTTCGATAGTCGCTTTCTTT
CDR3: CASSQALSIVAFF

V: TRBV27
D: TRBD2
size: many
length: 16
J: TRBJ2-1
DNA: TGTGCCAGCAGTAGACTAGCGGGAGGGTCCGGCAATGAGCAGTTCTTC
CDR3: CASSRLAGGSGNEQFF

V: TRBV7-6
D: -
size: many
length: 13
J: TRBJ2-3
DNA: TGTGCCAGCAGCCCCCTCACCACAGATACGCAGTATTTT
CDR3: CASSPLTTDTQYF

V: TRBV19
D: -
size: few
length: 17
J: TRBJ2-2
DNA: TGTGCCAGTAGTTTTGGGACGGGGCTGGGTCGCGCCGGGGAGCTGTTTTTT
CDR3: CASSFGTGLGRAGELFF

V: TRBV5-1
D: TRBD1
size: many
length: 15
J: TRBJ1-2
DNA: TGCGCCAGCAGCGGGGGACAGGGGGTGATGAAGGGCTACACCTTC
CDR3: CASSGGQGVMKGYTF

V: TRBV9
D: TRBD2
size: many
length: 18
J: TRBJ2-3
DNA: TGTGCCAGCAGCGTAGCTACTAGCGGGCTCGTAGGCACAGATACGCAGTATTTT
CDR3: CASSVATSGLVGTDTQYF

V: TRBV7-8
D: -
size: many
length: 15
J: TRBJ2-3
DNA: TGTGCCAGCAGCTTACTCGCTAGCGGCACAGATACGCAGTATTTT
CDR3: CASSLLASGTDTQYF

V: TRBV12-3/TRBV12-4
D: TRBD1
size: medium-sized
length: 16
J: TRBJ2-3
DNA: TGTGCCAGCAGTCCTAGGGGACAGGGTGCGACAGATACGCAGTATTTT
CDR3: CASSPRGQGATDTQYF

V: TRBV7-9
D: -
size: many
length: 15
J: TRBJ1-1
DNA: TGTGCCAGCAGCTTAGGGGGTAGGGCGTACACTGAAGCTTTCTTT
CDR3: CASSLGGRAYTEAFF

V: TRBV29-1
D: -
size: many
length: 12
J: TRBJ1-1
DNA: TGCAGCGCCTACGGTCTCGGCGCTGAAGCTTTCTTT
CDR3: CSAYGLGAEAFF

V: TRBV11-2
D: -
size: many
length: 17
J: TRBJ1-6
DNA: TGTGCCAGCAGCGCGCCAAATCCAGGGGCCTATAATTCACCCCTCCACTTT
CDR3: CASSAPNPGAYNSPLHF

V: TRBV4-1
D: TRBD2
size: many
length: 15
J: TRBJ2-7
DNA: TGCGCCAGCAGCCAAGGGGGGGGATTTGTCTACGAGCAGTACTTC
CDR3: CASSQGGGFVYEQYF

V: TRBV18
D: TRBD2
size: many
length: 18
J: TRBJ2-4
DNA: TGTGCCAGCTCACCTCCGGGACTAGCGGGAGTTCCCAAAAACATTCAGTACTTC
CDR3: CASSPPGLAGVPKNIQYF

V: TRBV18
D: -
size: few
length: 16
J: TRBJ2-7
DNA: TGTGCCAGCTCACCGAGTTACAGCCTAGGCCCATACGAGCAGTACTTC
CDR3: CASSPSYSLGPYEQYF

V: TRBV5-1
D: TRBD1
size: many
length: 14
J: TRBJ2-3
DNA: TGCGCCAGCAGCCGGGGACAGGGGACCGATACGCAGTATTTT
CDR3: CASSRGQGTDTQYF

V: TRBV4-1
D: -
size: many
length: 13
J: TRBJ1-1
DNA: TGCGCCAGCAGCCTAAGGGTGAACACTGAAGCTTTCTTT
CDR3: CASSLRVNTEAFF